This T cell receptor (beta chain) was identified during a study of Ad26.COV2.S vaccination and SARS-CoV-2 variants. Study-wide points: Analyses of TCR breadth and depth may have underestimated total T cell responses. Breadth of non-spike TCRs did not differ between vaccinees and placebo recipients. Substantial breadth was reportedly displayed by spike-specific CD8+ and CD4+ T cell responses after vaccination.

Per germline, CDR1 SGHNT and CDR2 YENEEA. The CDR3 runs to 15 residues. Trimming removed 2 bases from V and 6 bases from J; junction bases left unmatched: 7. The data were produced by immunoSEQ multiplex PCR, yet TCRdb's version contains in-frame clones alone and is incomplete. Among 440,000 or so clones listed, about 90% were seen once. This sample's treatment: some 20 received Ad26.COV2.S at low or high dose, single or two shots; roughly five received placebo; per-sample allocation not given. Sampling was performed 63 days after the first vaccine or placebo injection. This clone was observed a few times. Its specificity is unknown.

The sequence came from a person aged 18 to 65 who received the Ad26.COV2.S COVID-19 vaccine or a placebo. Sequenced here: peripheral blood, sampled in a trial of Ad26.COV2.S vaccine versus placebo. The J gene is TRBJ2-1, the V gene TRBV11-3, with 7 positions matching TRBD2. CDR3 in amino acids: CASSLRLAALNEQFF. The CDR3 coding sequence is TGTGCCAGCAGCTTACGGCTAGCGGCACTCAATGAGCAGTTCTTC.